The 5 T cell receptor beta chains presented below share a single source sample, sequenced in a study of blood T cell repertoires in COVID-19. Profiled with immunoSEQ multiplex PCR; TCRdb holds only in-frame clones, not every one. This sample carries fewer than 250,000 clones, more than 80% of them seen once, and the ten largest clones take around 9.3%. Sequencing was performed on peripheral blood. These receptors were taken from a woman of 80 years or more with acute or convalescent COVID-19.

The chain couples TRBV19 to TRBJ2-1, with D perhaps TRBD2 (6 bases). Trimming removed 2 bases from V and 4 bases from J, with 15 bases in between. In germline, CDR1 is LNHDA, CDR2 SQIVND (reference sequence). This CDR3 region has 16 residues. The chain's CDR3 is CASSILEGSGYNEQFF. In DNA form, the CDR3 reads TGTGCCAGTAGTATACTGGAGGGATCAGGATACAATGAGCAGTTCTTC.

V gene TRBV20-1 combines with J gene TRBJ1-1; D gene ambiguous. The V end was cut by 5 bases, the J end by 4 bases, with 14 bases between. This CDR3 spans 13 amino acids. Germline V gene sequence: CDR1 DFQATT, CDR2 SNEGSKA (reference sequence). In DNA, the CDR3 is TGCAGTGCTCGTGGGAGGGCCGGCACTGAAGCTTTCTTT. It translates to CSARGRAGTEAFF.

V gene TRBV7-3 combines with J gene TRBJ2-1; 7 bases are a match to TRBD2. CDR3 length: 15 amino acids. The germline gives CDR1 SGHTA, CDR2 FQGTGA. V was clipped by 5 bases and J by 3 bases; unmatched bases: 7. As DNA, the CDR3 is TGTGCCAGCAGCCCAGTTTCTAGCGGCTACAATGAGCAGTTCTTC. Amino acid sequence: CASSPVSSGYNEQFF.

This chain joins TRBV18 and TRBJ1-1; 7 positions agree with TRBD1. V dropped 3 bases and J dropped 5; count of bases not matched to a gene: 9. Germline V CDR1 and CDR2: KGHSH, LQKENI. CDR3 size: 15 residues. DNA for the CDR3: TGTGCCAGCTCACCCACAGGGGAGGTAGGAACTGAAGCTTTCTTT. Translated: CASSPTGEVGTEAFF.

This CDR3 is CASSLIRIGGSETQYF. CDR3 nucleotides: TGTGCCAGCAGCTTAATCAGGATTGGGGGCTCGGAGACCCAGTACTTC. This rearrangement joins TRBV13 to TRBJ2-5, with D maybe TRBD1 (6 bases). Germline CDR1 reads PRHDT; CDR2 reads FYEKMQ (reference sequence). V lost 2 bases to trimming and J lost 5 bases, with 18 bases between them. The CDR3 contains 16 residues.